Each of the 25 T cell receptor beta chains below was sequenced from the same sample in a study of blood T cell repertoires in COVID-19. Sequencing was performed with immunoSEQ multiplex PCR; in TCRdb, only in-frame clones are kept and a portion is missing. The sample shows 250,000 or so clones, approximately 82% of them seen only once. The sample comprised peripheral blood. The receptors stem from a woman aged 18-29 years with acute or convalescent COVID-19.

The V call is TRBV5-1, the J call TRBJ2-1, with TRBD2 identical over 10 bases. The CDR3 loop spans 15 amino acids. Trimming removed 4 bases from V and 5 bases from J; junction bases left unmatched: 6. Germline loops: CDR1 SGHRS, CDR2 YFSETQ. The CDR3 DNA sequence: TGCGCCAGCAGCCCGGAGGGACTAGCGAACAATGAGCAGTTCTTC. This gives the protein CASSPEGLANNEQFF.

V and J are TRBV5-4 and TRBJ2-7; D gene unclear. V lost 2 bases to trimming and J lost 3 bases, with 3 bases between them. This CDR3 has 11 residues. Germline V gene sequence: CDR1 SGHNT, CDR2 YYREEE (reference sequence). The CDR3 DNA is TGTGCCAGCAGCTTCGGCTACGAGCAGTACTTC. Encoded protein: CASSFGYEQYF.

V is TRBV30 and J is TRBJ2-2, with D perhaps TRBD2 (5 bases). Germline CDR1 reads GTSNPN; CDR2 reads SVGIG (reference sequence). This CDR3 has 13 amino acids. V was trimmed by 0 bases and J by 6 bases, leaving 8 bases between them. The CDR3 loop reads CAWSVMRAGELFF. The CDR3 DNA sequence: TGTGCCTGGAGTGTTATGCGGGCCGGGGAGCTGTTTTTT.

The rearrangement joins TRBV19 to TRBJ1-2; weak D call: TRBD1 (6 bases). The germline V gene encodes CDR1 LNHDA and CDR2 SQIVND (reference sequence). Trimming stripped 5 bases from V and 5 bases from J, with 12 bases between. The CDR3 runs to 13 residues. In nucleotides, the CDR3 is TGTGCCAGTAGTCCAGGGGTGGGGTATGGCTACACCTTC. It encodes CASSPGVGYGYTF.

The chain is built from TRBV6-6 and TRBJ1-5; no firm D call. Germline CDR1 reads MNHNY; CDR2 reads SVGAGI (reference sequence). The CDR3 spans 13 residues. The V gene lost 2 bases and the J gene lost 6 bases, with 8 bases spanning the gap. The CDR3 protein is CASSYTAGQPQHF. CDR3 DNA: TGTGCCAGCAGTTACACTGCGGGTCAGCCCCAGCATTTT.

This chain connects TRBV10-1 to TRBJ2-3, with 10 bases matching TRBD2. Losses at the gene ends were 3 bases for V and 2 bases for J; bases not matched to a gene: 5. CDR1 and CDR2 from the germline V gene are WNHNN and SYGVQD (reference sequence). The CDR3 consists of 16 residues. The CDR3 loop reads CASSDSGTSDTDTQYF. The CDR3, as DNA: TGCGCCAGCAGTGATTCCGGGACTAGCGACACAGATACGCAGTATTTT.

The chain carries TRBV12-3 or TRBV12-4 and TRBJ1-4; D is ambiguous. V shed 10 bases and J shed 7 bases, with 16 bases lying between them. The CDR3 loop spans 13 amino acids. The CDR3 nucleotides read TGTGCCACCCGGAGAGGTCTTGGTGAAAAACTGTTTTTT. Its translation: CATRRGLGEKLFF.

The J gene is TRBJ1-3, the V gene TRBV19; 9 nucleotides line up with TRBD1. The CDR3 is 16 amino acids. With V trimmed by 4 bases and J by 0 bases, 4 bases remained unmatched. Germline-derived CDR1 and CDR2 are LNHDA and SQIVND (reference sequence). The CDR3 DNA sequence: TGTGCCAGTAGTAAGGGACAGGGCACCTCTGGAAACACCATATATTTT. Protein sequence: CASSKGQGTSGNTIYF. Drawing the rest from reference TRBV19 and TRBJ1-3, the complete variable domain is DGGITQSPKYLFRKEGQNVTLSCEQNLNHDAMYWYRQDPGQGLRLIYYSQIVNDFQKGDIAEGYSVSREKKESFPLTVTSAQKNPTAFYLCASSKGQGTSGNTIYFGEGSWLTVV.

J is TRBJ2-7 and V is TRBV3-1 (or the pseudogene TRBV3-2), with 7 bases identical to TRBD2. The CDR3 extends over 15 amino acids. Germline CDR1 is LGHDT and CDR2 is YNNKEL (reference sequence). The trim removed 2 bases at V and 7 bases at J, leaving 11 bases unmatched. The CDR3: CASSQRLGGSGEQYF. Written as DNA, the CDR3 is TGTGCCAGCAGCCAACGTCTCGGCGGGAGCGGGGAGCAGTACTTC.

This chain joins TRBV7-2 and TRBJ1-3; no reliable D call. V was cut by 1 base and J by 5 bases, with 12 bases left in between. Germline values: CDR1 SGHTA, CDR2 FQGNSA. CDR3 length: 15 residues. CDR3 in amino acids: CASSLVSQRRNTIYF. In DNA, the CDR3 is TGTGCCAGCAGCTTAGTGAGTCAGAGGAGAAACACCATATATTTT. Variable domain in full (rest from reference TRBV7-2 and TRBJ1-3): GAGVSQSPSNKVTEKGKDVELRCDPISGHTALYWYRQSLGQGLEFLIYFQGNSAPDKSGLPSDRFSAERTGGSVSTLTIQRTQQEDSAVYLCASSLVSQRRNTIYFGEGSWLTVV.

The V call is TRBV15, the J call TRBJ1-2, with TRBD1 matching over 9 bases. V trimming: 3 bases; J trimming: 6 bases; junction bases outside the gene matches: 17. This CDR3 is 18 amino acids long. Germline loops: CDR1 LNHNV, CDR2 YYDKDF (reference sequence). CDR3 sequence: CATSRTRDRENKIHGYTF. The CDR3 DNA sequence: TGTGCCACCAGCAGGACACGGGACAGGGAAAATAAAATACATGGCTACACCTTC.

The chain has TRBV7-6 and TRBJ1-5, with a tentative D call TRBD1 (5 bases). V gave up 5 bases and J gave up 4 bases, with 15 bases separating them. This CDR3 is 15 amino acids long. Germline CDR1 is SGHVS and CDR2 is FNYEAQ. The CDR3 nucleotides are TGTGCCAGCAGCCCCAATCGGGGGGGGAATCAGCCCCAGCATTTT. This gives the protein CASSPNRGGNQPQHF. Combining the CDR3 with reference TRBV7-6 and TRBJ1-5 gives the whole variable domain GAGVSQSPRYKVTKRGQDVALRCDPISGHVSLYWYRQALGQGPEFLTYFNYEAQQDKSGLPNDRFSAERPEGSISTLTIQRTEQRDSAMYRCASSPNRGGNQPQHFGDGTRLSIL.

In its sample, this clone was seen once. The CDR3 here is CASSPGVTGELFF. CDR3 nucleotides: TGTGCCAGCAGCCCAGGGGTCACCGGGGAGCTGTTTTTT. The chain couples TRBV6-5 to TRBJ2-2; TRBD1 is a possible D gene (6 bases). This CDR3 region has 13 residues. V dropped 6 bases and J dropped 4 bases, with 9 bases sitting between them. Germline values: CDR1 MNHEY, CDR2 SVGAGI.

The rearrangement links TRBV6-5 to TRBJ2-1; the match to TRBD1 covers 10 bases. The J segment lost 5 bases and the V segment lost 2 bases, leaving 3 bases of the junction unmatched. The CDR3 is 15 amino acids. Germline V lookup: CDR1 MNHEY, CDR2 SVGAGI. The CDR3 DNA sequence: TGTGCCAGCAGTTACGGGACAGGGGAAAACAATGAGCAGTTCTTC. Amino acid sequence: CASSYGTGENNEQFF.

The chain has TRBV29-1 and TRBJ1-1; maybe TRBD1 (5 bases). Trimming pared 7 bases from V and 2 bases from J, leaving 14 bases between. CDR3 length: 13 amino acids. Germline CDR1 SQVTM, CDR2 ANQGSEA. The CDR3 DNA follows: TGCAGCGGCGCCCGGGGGGGTAACACTGAAGCTTTCTTT. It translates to CSGARGGNTEAFF.

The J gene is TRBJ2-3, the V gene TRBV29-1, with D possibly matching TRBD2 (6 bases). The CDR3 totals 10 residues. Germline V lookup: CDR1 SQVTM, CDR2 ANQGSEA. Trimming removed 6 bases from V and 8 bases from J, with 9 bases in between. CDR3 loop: CSVGGTTQYF. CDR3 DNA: TGCAGCGTCGGGGGAACTACGCAGTATTTT.

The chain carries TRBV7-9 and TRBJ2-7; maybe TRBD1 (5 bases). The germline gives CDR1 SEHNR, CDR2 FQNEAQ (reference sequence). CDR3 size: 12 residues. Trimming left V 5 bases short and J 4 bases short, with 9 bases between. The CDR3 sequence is CASSADRYEQYF. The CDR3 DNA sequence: TGTGCCAGCAGCGCAGACAGATACGAGCAGTACTTC.

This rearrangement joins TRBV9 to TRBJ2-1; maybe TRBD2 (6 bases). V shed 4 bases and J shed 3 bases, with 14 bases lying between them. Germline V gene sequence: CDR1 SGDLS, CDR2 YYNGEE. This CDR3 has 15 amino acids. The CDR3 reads CASSLGGAGYNEQFF. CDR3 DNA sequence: TGTGCCAGCAGCTTAGGCGGGGCAGGCTACAATGAGCAGTTCTTC.

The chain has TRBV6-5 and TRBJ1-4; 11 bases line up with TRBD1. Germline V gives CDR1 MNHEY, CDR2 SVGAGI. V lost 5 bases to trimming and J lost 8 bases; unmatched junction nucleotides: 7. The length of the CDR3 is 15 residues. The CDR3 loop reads CASSPRTGGREKLFF. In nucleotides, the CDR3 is TGTGCCAGCAGTCCGAGGACAGGGGGCAGGGAAAAACTGTTTTTT.

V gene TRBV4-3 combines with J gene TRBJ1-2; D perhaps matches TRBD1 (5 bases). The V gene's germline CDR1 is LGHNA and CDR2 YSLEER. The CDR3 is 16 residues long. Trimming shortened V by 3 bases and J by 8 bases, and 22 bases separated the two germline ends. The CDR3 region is CASSHDKRGSVNGYTF. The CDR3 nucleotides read TGCGCCAGCAGCCACGATAAAAGGGGATCCGTGAACGGCTACACCTTC.

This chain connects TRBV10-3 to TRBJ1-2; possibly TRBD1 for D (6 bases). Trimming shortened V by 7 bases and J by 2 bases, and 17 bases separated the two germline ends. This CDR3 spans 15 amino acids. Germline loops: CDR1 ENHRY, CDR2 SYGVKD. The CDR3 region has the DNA TGTGCCATCAACTCAGACAGGTTCGGAAACTATGGCTACACCTTC. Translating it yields CAINSDRFGNYGYTF.

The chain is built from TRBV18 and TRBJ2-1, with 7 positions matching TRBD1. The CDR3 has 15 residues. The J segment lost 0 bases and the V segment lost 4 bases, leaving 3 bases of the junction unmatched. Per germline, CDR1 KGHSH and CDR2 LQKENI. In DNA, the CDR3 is TGTGCCAGCTCACTGAGACAGGGCTCCTACAATGAGCAGTTCTTC. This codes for CASSLRQGSYNEQFF.

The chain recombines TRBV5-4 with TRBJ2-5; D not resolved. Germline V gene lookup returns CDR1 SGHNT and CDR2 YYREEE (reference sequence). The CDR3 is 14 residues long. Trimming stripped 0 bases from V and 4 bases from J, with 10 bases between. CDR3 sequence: CASSLDSRGETQYF. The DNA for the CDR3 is TGTGCCAGCAGCTTGGATAGTAGAGGAGAGACCCAGTACTTC.

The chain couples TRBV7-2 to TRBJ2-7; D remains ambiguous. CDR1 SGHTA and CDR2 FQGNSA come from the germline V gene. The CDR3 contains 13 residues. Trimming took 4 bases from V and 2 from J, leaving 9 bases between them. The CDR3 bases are TGTGCCAGCAGCTCAGGCACAACCTACGAGCAGTACTTC. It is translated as CASSSGTTYEQYF.

The CDR3 region has the DNA TGTGCCAGCAGCGTAGGCACTTCCAATGAGCAGTTCTTC. It specifies CASSVGTSNEQFF. The V gene is TRBV9, the J gene TRBJ2-1; D is unclear. The germline V gene encodes CDR1 SGDLS and CDR2 YYNGEE. The CDR3 has 13 amino acids. Trimming removed 0 bases at V and 6 bases at J, with 7 bases between.